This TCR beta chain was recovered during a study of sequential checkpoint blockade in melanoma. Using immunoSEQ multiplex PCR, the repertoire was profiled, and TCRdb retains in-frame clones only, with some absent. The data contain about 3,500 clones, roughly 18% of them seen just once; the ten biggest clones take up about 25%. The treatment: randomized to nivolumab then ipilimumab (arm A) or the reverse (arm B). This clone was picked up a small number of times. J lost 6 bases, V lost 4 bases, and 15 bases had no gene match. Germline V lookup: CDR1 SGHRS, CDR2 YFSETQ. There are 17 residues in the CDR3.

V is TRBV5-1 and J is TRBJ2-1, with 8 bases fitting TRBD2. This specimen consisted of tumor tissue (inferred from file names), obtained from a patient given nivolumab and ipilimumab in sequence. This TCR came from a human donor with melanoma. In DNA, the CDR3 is TGCGCCAGCAGCATGGGGGAAGGGGCGGGAGGACGCAATGAGCAGTTCTTC. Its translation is CASSMGEGAGGRNEQFF.